The clone carrying this T cell receptor beta chain was observed once. The target antigen is unknown. These data come from a study of post-analysis software for immune sequencing data. Notes on the study in general: Controls had lower frequencies than patients of a handful of TRBV segments, which included TRBV5-6, TRBV5-1 and TRBV20-1.

cDNA libraries of TCR beta carried unique molecular identifiers. TCRdb independently ran MiXCR on the PCR reads; one entry per CDR3 protein. The table shows 650,000 to 850,000 distinct CDR3 sequences, with roughly 58% occurring only once. The germline V gene has CDR1 DFQATT and CDR2 SNEGSKA (reference sequence). Trimming cost V 4 bases and J 2 bases; bases outside gene matches: 12. CDR3 length equals 16 residues. The clonotype comes from a girl aged 10-17 years with multiple sclerosis. Material: blood. The genes are TRBV20-1 and TRBJ2-7; the match to TRBD2 covers 9 bases. CDR3 residues: CSAIAESREGPYEQYF. As DNA, the CDR3 is TGCAGTGCTATTGCCGAATCGCGGGAGGGCCCCTACGAGCAGTACTTC.